This is a list of T cell receptor beta chains from one sample in a study of radiotherapy plus CTLA-4 blockade in lung cancer. Assay used: immunoSEQ multiplex PCR; TCRdb lists only in-frame clones, some missing. In the table there are some 110,000 clones, 81% of which are singletons. Source: peripheral blood, taken from a patient treated with radiotherapy plus ipilimumab. The receptors stem from a human donor with non-small cell lung cancer that progressed on radiotherapy plus ipilimumab. Some clones in this sample may be carry-over from other donors' samples. The CDR3 runs from the conserved cysteine through the conserved F or W. The D gene is left open where the match is weak. The listing skips clone size in some rows; elsewhere it reads once, few, many or a size class.

d_call: -; clone_size: -; cdr3_length: 15; j_call: TRBJ1-6; v_call: TRBV5-4; cdr3_nt: TGTGCCAGCAGCTTTTCTGGGGCAGCCTATTCACCCCTCCACTTT; cdr3_aa: CASSFSGAAYSPLHF
d_call: TRBD2; clone_size: -; cdr3_length: 15; j_call: TRBJ2-1; v_call: TRBV11-1; cdr3_nt: TGTGCCAGCAGCTATTCCGGGGGGGCCTACAATGAGCAGTTCTTC; cdr3_aa: CASSYSGGAYNEQFF
d_call: -; clone_size: -; cdr3_length: 12; j_call: TRBJ1-5; v_call: TRBV19; cdr3_nt: TGTGCCAGTGAGGCTCGGAATCAGCCCCAGCATTTT; cdr3_aa: CASEARNQPQHF
d_call: TRBD2; clone_size: -; cdr3_length: 17; j_call: TRBJ2-3; v_call: TRBV7-2; cdr3_nt: TGTGCCAGCAGCTTAGTGGGCCGGGGGGTAGTCACAGATACGCAGTATTTT; cdr3_aa: CASSLVGRGVVTDTQYF
d_call: -; clone_size: few; cdr3_length: 16; j_call: TRBJ1-1; v_call: TRBV2; cdr3_nt: TGTGCCAGCAGTGAAGTGAAGGGTTTAGGGTACACTGAAGCTTTCTTT; cdr3_aa: CASSEVKGLGYTEAFF
d_call: -; clone_size: -; cdr3_length: 15; j_call: TRBJ1-5; v_call: TRBV5-6; cdr3_nt: TGTGCCAGCACCATCGACAAGTATAGCAATCAGCCCCAGCATTTT; cdr3_aa: CASTIDKYSNQPQHF
d_call: -; clone_size: -; cdr3_length: 16; j_call: TRBJ1-1; v_call: TRBV25-1; cdr3_nt: TGTGCCAGCAGTGATACCTTAGGGACTCCTAACACTGAAGCTTTCTTT; cdr3_aa: CASSDTLGTPNTEAFF
d_call: TRBD2; clone_size: once; cdr3_length: 19; j_call: TRBJ2-2; v_call: TRBV11-2; cdr3_nt: TGTGCCAGCAGCTCCGGTGGATGGAGTAGCGGGGTTGACACCGGGGAGCTGTTTTTT; cdr3_aa: CASSSGGWSSGVDTGELFF
d_call: -; clone_size: -; cdr3_length: 14; j_call: TRBJ1-6; v_call: TRBV9; cdr3_nt: TGTGCCAGCAGCGGGGGGGCAGGGGATTCACCCCTCCACTTT; cdr3_aa: CASSGGAGDSPLHF
d_call: -; clone_size: -; cdr3_length: 13; j_call: TRBJ2-3; v_call: TRBV4-3; cdr3_nt: TGCGCCAGCAGCCAGGATTTCTCAGATACGCAGTATTTT; cdr3_aa: CASSQDFSDTQYF
d_call: TRBD2; clone_size: -; cdr3_length: 15; j_call: TRBJ2-5; v_call: TRBV7-2; cdr3_nt: TGTGCCAGCAGCTTTCAGCGGGGTACCCAAGAGACCCAGTACTTC; cdr3_aa: CASSFQRGTQETQYF
d_call: TRBD1; clone_size: -; cdr3_length: 15; j_call: TRBJ1-2; v_call: TRBV2; cdr3_nt: TGTGCCAGCAGTGGCACCCCGGACAGGGTGCATGGCTACACCTTC; cdr3_aa: CASSGTPDRVHGYTF
d_call: -; clone_size: -; cdr3_length: 12; j_call: TRBJ2-1; v_call: TRBV6-6; cdr3_nt: TGTGCCAGCAGGGGGGGCTACAATGAGCAGTTCTTC; cdr3_aa: CASRGGYNEQFF
d_call: -; clone_size: -; cdr3_length: 12; j_call: TRBJ1-2; v_call: TRBV6-6; cdr3_nt: TGTGCCAGCAGCCCAGGGGACTATGGCTACACCTTC; cdr3_aa: CASSPGDYGYTF
d_call: -; clone_size: -; cdr3_length: 12; j_call: TRBJ1-2; v_call: TRBV29-1; cdr3_nt: TGCAGCGCGGGGCAGGGAATCCATGGCTACACCTTC; cdr3_aa: CSAGQGIHGYTF